This record covers a single T cell receptor beta chain. The antigen is not known. Amplified regions were TCR beta CDR3 sequences from RNA transcripts. Initially, a first-round RT-PCR of the TCR CDR3 employed the HTBI primer set. TCRdb redid the calling of the multiplex PCR reads with MiXCR, one entry per CDR3 protein. This sample has hundreds of thousands of distinct CDR3 sequences, with 16% found just once. The data stem from a study of T cells in Graves' hyperthyroidism and ophthalmopathy. Findings and limits, study-wide: Among thyroid clonotypes expanded above 0.001, most also appeared in blood.

CDR3 length: 15 residues. Trimming took off 0 bases at V and 2 bases at J, with 8 bases between the two ends. The germline gives CDR1 MNHGY, CDR2 SVAAGI. The sample consisted of blood. This rearrangement joins TRBV6-9 to TRBJ2-4; no definite D call. The TCR sequence derives from a woman aged 18-29 years with Graves' hyperthyroidism. CDR3 loop: CASSYSGGSKNIQYF. DNA for the CDR3: TGTGCCAGCAGTTATTCGGGTGGGTCCAAAAACATTCAGTACTTC.